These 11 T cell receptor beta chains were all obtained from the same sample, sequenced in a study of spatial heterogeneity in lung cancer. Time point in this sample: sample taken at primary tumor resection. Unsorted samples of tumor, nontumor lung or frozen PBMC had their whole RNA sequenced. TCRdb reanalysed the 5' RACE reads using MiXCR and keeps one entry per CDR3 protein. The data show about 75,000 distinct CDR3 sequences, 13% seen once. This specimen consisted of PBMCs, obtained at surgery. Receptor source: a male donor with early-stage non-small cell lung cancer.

CDR3 loop: CASSYSSAGAYNSPLHF. CDR3 coding DNA: TGTGCCAGCAGTTACTCGAGTGCAGGGGCCTATAATTCACCCCTCCACTTT. The chain joins TRBV6-6 to TRBJ1-6, with D possibly matching TRBD1 (6 bases). The CDR3 sequence is 17 residues long. Between the trimmed V and J ends, which lost 0 bases and 2 bases, there was a span of 11 bases. Germline V gene data show CDR1 as MNHNY and CDR2 as SVGAGI (reference sequence).

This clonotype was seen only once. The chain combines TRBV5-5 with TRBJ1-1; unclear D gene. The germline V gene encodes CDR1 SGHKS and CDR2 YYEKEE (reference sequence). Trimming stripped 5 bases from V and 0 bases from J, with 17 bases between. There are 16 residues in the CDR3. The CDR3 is CASSPEEDVMNTEAFF. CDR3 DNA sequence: TGTGCCAGCAGTCCTGAAGAGGACGTAATGAACACTGAAGCTTTCTTT.

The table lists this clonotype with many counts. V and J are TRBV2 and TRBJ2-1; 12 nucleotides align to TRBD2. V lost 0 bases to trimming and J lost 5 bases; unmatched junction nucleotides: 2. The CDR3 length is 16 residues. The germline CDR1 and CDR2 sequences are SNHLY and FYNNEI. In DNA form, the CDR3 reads TGTGCCAGCAGTGAAGCACTAGCGGGGGGCAACAATGAGCAGTTCTTC. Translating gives CASSEALAGGNNEQFF.

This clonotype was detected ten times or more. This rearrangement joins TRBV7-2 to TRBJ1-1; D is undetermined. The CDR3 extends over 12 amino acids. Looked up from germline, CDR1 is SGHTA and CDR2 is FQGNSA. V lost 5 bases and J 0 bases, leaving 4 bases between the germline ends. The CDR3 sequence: CASSNLNTEAFF. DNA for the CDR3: TGTGCCAGCAGCAACCTGAACACTGAAGCTTTCTTT. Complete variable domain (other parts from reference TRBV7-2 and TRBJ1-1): GAGVSQSPSNKVTEKGKDVELRCDPISGHTALYWYRQSLGQGLEFLIYFQGNSAPDKSGLPSDRFSAERTGGSVSTLTIQRTQQEDSAVYLCASSNLNTEAFFGQGTRLTVV.

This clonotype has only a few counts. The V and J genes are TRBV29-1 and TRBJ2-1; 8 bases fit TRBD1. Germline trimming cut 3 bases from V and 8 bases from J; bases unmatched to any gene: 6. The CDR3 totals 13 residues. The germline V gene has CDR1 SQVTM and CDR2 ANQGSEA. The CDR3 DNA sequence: TGCAGCGTTGAGTCAGGGGGCCGCGATGAGCAGTTCTTC. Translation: CSVESGGRDEQFF.

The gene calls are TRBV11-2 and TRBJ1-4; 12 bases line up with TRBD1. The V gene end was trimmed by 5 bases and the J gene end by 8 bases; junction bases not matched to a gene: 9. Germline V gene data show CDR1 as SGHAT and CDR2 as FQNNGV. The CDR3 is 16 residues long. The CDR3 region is CASSPIGGQGAEKLFF. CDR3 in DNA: TGTGCCAGCAGCCCCATAGGGGGACAGGGGGCGGAAAAACTGTTTTTT.

The CDR3 DNA reads as TGTGCCAGCAACCGGGGGGGGTACAATGAGCAGTTCTTC. Its protein product is CASNRGGYNEQFF. The chain links TRBV28 to TRBJ2-1; 8 bases align to TRBD2. The CDR3 sequence is 13 residues long. Germline CDR1 MDHEN, CDR2 SYDVKM. The ends lost 7 bases at V and 4 bases at J; junction bases unmatched: 3.

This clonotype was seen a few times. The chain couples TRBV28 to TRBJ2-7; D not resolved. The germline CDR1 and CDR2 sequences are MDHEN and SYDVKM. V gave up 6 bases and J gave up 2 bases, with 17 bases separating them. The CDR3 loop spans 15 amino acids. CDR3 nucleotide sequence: TGTGCCAGCAGCCCGTCATGGGTCTCAACCTACGAGCAGTACTTC. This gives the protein CASSPSWVSTYEQYF.

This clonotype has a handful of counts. The CDR3 DNA sequence: TGCAGCGCCAATAAGGGGGGCGGCTACACCTTC. As protein: CSANKGGGYTF. The chain couples TRBV29-1 to TRBJ1-2, with a possible D match to TRBD1 (6 bases). Deletions cut 7 bases from V and 8 bases from J, with 14 bases between. The CDR3 covers 11 residues. The V gene's germline CDR1 is SQVTM and CDR2 ANQGSEA.

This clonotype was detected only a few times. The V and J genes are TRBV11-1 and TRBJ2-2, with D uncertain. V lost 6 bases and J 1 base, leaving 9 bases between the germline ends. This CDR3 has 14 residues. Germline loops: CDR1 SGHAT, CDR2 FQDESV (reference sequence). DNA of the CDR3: TGTGCCAGCAGTCTACCAGAGAACACCGGGGAGCTGTTTTTT. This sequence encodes CASSLPENTGELFF.

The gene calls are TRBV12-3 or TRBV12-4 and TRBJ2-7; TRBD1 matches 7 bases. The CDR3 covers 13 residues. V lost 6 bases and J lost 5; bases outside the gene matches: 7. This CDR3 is CASRLDRAHEQYF. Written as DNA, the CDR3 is TGTGCCAGCAGACTAGACAGGGCCCACGAGCAGTACTTC.